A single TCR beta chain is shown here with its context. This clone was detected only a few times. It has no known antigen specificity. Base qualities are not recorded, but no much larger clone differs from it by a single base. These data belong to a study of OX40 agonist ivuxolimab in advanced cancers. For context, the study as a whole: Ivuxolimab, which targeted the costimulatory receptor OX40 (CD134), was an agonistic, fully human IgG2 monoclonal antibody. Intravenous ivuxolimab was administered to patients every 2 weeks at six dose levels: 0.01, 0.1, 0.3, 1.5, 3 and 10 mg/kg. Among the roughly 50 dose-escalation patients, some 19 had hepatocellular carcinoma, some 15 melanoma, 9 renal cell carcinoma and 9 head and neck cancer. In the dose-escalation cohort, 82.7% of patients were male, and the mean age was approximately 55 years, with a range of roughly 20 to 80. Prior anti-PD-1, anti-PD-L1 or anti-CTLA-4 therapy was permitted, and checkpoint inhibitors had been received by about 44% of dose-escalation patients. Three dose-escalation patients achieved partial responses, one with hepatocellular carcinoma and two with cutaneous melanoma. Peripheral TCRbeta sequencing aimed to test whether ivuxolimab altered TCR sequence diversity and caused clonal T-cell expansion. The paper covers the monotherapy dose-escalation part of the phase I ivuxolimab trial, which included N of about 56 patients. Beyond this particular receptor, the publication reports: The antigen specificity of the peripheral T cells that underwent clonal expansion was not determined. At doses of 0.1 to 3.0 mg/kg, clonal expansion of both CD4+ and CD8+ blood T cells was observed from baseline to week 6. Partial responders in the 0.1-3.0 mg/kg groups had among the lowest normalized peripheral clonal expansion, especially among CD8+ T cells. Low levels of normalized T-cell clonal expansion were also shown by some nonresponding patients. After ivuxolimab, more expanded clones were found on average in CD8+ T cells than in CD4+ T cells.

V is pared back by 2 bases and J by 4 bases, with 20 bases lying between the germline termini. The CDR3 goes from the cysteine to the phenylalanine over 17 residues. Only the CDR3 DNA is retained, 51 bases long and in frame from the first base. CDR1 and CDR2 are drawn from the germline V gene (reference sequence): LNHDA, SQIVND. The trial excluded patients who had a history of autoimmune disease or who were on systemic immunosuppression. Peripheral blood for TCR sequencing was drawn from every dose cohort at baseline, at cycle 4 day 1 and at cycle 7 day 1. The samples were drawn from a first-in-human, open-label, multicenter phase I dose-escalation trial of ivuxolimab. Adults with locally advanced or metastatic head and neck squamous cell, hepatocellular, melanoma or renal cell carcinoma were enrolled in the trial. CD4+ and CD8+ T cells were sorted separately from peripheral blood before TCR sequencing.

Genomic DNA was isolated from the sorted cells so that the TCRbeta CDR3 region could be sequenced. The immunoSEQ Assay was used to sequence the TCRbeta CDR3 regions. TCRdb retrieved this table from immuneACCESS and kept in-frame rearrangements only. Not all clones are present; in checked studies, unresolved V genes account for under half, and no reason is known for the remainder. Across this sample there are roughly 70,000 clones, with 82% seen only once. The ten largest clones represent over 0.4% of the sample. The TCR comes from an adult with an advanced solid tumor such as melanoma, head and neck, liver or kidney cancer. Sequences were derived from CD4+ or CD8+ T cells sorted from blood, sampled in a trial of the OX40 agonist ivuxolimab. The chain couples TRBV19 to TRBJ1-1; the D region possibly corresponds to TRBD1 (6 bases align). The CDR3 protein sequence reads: CASSITGLARLGTEAFF. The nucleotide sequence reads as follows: TGTGCCAGTAGTATAACAGGGTTGGCTCGTTTGGGCACTGAAGCTTTCTTT.